A single sample is the source of the 14 T cell receptor beta chains below, sequenced in a study of T cells after yellow fever vaccination. TCRdb processed the 5' RACE reads anew with MiXCR; each CDR3 protein has one entry. Here the sample spans about 220,000 distinct CDR3 sequences, approximately 6.7% being singletons. Sequences were derived from CD4+ T cells sorted from PBMCs, sampled on the day of the yellow fever booster vaccination. The receptors here all came from a man aged 25 to 45 who received the YFV17D yellow fever vaccine.

This clonotype was seen a few times. The J gene is TRBJ2-1, the V gene TRBV4-3; D assignment may be TRBD1 or TRBD2 (5 bases each). CDR1 is LGHNA, CDR2 YSLEER, per germline. The CDR3 spans 16 residues. The V end lost 1 base, the J end lost 6 bases, and 16 bases lay between the germline ends. CDR3 region: CASSQGGTPWGNEQFF. CDR3 in DNA: TGCGCCAGCAGCCAAGGGGGGACCCCTTGGGGCAATGAGCAGTTCTTC.

The V call is TRBV24-1, the J call TRBJ2-1; possible D gene TRBD2, 6 bases. The CDR3 contains 16 residues. Germline loops: CDR1 KGHDR, CDR2 SFDVKD. V was shortened by 2 bases and J by 3 bases, with 13 bases between the two germline ends. CDR3 in DNA: TGTGCCACCAGTGATTCTAGCGCGCCTGTCTACAATGAGCAGTTCTTC. Residues: CATSDSSAPVYNEQFF.

The chain links TRBV5-1 to TRBJ1-2; no clear D. Trimming stripped 0 bases from V and 8 bases from J, with 14 bases between. Germline V gene lookup returns CDR1 SGHRS and CDR2 YFSETQ. This CDR3 has 14 residues. The CDR3 here is CASSLADSLRGYTF. Here the CDR3 DNA reads TGCGCCAGCAGCTTGGCAGATTCCTTGCGGGGCTACACCTTC.

The chain employs TRBV10-3 and TRBJ2-3, with 15 bases lining up with TRBD2. Germline CDR1 ENHRY, CDR2 SYGVKD. Trimming took 8 bases from V and 4 from J; bases not matched to a gene: 13. This CDR3 contains 18 residues. CDR3 sequence (DNA): TGTGCCATCCGACTCGGACTAGCGGGAGGGCTCATTTCAGATACGCAGTATTTT. It yields the protein CAIRLGLAGGLISDTQYF.

This clonotype was observed a handful of times. The CDR3 is CASRDFGANVLTF. The CDR3 DNA sequence: TGTGCCAGTAGGGACTTTGGGGCCAACGTCCTGACTTTC. The V gene is TRBV28, the J gene TRBJ2-6, with a weak D call TRBD2 (6 bases). Germline CDR1 reads MDHEN; CDR2 reads SYDVKM. This CDR3 is built from 13 residues. V was clipped by 9 bases and J by 3 bases, with 9 bases between them.

This chain uses TRBV10-1 with TRBJ2-2, with 8 bases aligning to TRBD2. Germline CDR1 is WNHNN and CDR2 is SYGVQD (reference sequence). V shed 4 bases, J shed 0 bases, and the junction held 1 base outside the gene matches. The CDR3 length is 15 residues. The chain's CDR3 is CASSAGGTNTGELFF. Here the CDR3 DNA reads TGCGCCAGCAGTGCGGGGGGGACGAACACCGGGGAGCTGTTTTTT.

The rearrangement uses TRBV7-2 and TRBJ2-5; either TRBD1 or TRBD2 may fit D (5 bases each). Germline V gene sequence: CDR1 SGHTA, CDR2 FQGNSA. Trimming stripped 1 base from V and 1 base from J, with 7 bases between. The CDR3 consists of 14 residues. The CDR3 region is CASSLGGTQETQYF. The CDR3 DNA follows: TGTGCCAGCAGCTTAGGTGGGACCCAAGAGACCCAGTACTTC.

The chain joins TRBV20-1 to TRBJ2-1; D uncertain. Trimming stripped 2 bases from V and 7 bases from J, with 18 bases between. This CDR3 has 15 amino acids. Per the germline V gene, CDR1 is DFQATT and CDR2 is SNEGSKA (reference sequence). The CDR3: CSARYPAIPSNEQFF. The CDR3, as DNA: TGCAGTGCTAGATATCCGGCGATTCCATCGAATGAGCAGTTCTTC.

This clonotype was observed many times. V is TRBV9 and J is TRBJ2-1; D remains unclear. The V end lost 4 bases, the J end lost 9 bases, and 11 bases lay between the germline ends. Per the germline V gene, CDR1 is SGDLS and CDR2 is YYNGEE. The CDR3 consists of 12 residues. The CDR3 bases are TGTGCCAGCAGCTTTAGAGAGACTGAGCAGTTCTTC. Amino acids: CASSFRETEQFF.

This clonotype was counted at least ten times. The V and J genes are TRBV6-6 and TRBJ2-1; TRBD2 matches 10 bases. The CDR3 length is 13 residues. Germline V gives CDR1 MNHNY, CDR2 SVGAGI (reference sequence). Trimming at V came to 11 bases and at J to 5 bases, leaving 6 bases not matched to a gene. The CDR3 here is CAASSGRDNEQFF. CDR3 coding DNA: TGTGCCGCGTCTAGCGGGAGAGACAATGAGCAGTTCTTC.

This clonotype was seen many times. This chain connects TRBV10-3 to TRBJ2-6; 13 bases are a match to TRBD2. V shed 0 bases, J shed 2 bases, and the junction held 13 bases outside the gene matches. CDR3 length equals 22 residues. From germline, CDR1 is ENHRY and CDR2 SYGVKD. CDR3 coding DNA: TGTGCCATCAGTGAGTCGGTTGGGACTAGCGGGAACCCGCTAACTGGGGCCAACGTCCTGACTTTC. Translating gives CAISESVGTSGNPLTGANVLTF.

This clonotype was recorded at least ten times. V gene TRBV21-1 combines with J gene TRBJ2-4; the D call TRBD1 from the table was never checked on the DNA. TRBV21-1 corresponds to a pseudogene. The CDR3 totals 13 residues. The CDR3 DNA follows: TGTGCCAGCAGGAATTTGGGGGAAAACATTCAGTACTTC. Residues: CASRNLGENIQYF.

This clonotype was picked up a small number of times. This sequence joins TRBV12-3 or TRBV12-4 and TRBJ1-2, with a possible D match to TRBD1 (5 bases). The CDR3 has 14 residues. Trimming took 3 bases from V and 3 from J, leaving 11 bases between them. In nucleotides, the CDR3 is TGTGCCAGCAGTTTCGTAGACAGCCACTATGGCTACACCTTC. Amino acid sequence: CASSFVDSHYGYTF.

This clonotype appeared a few times. This sequence joins TRBV18 and TRBJ2-5; the D call may be TRBD1 or TRBD2 (5 bases each). Trimming pared 3 bases from V and 3 bases from J, leaving 14 bases between. The CDR3 loop spans 15 amino acids. The germline V gene encodes CDR1 KGHSH and CDR2 LQKENI. CDR3 sequence (DNA): TGTGCCAGCTCACCCACTAGACAGTCGAAAGAGACCCAGTACTTC. It is translated as CASSPTRQSKETQYF.